The sequence of this T cell receptor (beta chain) was determined in a study of blood T cell repertoires in COVID-19. Study context: Collection of acute and convalescent COVID-19 samples took place in the United States, Italy and Spain. The cDNA or gDNA used as material had been derived from T cells, B-cell-depleted T cells, or PBMCs.

Original data processing: From reference gene primer amplification, estimates of nucleated cell counts were derived. Profiled with immunoSEQ multiplex PCR; TCRdb holds only in-frame clones, not every one. That table gives V, J and clone size, and the DNA gave D and trimming. The sample has 45,000 to 65,000 clones; around 80% are singletons. Germline V CDR1 and CDR2: MNHEY, SVGEGT. The CDR3 consists of 14 residues. With 3 bases removed from V and 4 bases from J, the gap between germline ends came to 12 bases. This TCR was recovered from a woman older than 75 with COVID-19, enrolled during active disease. The specimen was peripheral blood. The rearrangement joins TRBV6-2 or TRBV6-3 to TRBJ2-5; perhaps TRBD1 as D (6 bases). The CDR3 region has the DNA TGTGCCAGCAGTTATCCCCCCAGGGGAGAGACCCAGTACTTC. Protein sequence: CASSYPPRGETQYF.